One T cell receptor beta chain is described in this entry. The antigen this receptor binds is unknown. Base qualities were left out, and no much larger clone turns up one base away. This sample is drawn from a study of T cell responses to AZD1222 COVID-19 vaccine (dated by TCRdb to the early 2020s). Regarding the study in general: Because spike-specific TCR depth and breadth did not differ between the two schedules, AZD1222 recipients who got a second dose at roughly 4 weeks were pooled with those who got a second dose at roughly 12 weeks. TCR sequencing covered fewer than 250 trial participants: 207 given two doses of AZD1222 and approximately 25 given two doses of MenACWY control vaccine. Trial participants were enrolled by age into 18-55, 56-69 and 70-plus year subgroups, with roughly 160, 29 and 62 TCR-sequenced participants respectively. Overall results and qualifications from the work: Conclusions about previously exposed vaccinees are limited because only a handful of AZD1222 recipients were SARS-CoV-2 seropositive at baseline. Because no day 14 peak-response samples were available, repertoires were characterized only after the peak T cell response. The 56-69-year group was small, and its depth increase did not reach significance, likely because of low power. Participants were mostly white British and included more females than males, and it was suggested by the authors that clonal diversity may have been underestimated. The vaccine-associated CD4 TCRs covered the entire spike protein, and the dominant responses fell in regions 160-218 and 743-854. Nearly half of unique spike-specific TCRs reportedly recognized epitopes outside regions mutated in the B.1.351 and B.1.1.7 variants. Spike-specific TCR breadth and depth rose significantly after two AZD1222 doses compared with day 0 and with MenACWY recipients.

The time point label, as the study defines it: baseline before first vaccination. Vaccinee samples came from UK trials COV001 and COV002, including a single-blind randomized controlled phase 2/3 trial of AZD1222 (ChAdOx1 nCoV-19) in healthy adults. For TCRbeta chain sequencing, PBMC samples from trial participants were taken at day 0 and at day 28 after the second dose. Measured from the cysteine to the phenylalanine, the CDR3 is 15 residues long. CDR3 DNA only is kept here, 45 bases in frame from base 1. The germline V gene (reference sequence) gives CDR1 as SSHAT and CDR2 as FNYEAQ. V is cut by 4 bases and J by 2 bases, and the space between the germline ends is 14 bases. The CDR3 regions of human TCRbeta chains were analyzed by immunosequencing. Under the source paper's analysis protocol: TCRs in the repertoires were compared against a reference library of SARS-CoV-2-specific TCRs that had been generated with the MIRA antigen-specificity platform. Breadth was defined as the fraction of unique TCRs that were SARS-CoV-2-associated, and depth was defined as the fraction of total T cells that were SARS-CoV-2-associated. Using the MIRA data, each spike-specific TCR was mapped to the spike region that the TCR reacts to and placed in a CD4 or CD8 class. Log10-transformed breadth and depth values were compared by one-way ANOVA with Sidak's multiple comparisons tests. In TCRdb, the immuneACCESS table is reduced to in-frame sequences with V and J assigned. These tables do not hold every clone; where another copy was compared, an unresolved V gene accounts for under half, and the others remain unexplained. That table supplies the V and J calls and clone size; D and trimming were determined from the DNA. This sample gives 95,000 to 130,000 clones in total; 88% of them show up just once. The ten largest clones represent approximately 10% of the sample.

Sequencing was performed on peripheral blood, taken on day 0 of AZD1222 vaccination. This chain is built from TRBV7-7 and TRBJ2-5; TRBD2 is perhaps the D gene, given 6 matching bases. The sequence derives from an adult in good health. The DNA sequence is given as TGTGCCAGCAGCTATAGCGGTGGGGGGCAAGAGACCCAGTACTTC. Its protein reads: CASSYSGGGQETQYF.